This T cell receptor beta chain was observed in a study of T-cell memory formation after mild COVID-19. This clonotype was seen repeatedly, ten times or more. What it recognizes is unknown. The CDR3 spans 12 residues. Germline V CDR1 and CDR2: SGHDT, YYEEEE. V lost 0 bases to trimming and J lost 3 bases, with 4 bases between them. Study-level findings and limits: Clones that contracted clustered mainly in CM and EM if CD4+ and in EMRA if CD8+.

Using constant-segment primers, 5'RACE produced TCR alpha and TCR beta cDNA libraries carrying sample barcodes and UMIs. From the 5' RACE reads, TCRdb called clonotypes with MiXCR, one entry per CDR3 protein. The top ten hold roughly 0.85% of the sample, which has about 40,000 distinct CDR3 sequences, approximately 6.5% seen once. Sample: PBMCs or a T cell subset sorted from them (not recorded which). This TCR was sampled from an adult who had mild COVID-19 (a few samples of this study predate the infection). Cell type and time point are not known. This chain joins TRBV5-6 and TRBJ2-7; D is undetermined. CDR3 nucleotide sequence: TGTGCCAGCAGCTTGGATCGCTACGAGCAGTACTTC. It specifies CASSLDRYEQYF.